These 9 T cell receptor beta chains came from one sample sequenced in a study of cytomegalovirus exposure and HLA in healthy donors. The assay was immunoSEQ multiplex PCR, and TCRdb's table has in-frame clones only and misses some. The sample includes some 140,000 clones, roughly nine tenths of them seen just once. Sequencing input: PBMCs. The receptors originated from a man younger than 35 in good health and CMV-seronegative.

This clone appeared a single time. The chain has TRBV20-1 and TRBJ2-5; D not certain. CDR1 DFQATT and CDR2 SNEGSKA come from the germline V gene (reference sequence). Trimming removed 6 bases from V and 4 bases from J, with 6 bases in between. This CDR3 has 10 amino acids. This CDR3 is CSANGETQYF. As DNA, the CDR3 is TGCAGTGCGAACGGAGAGACCCAGTACTTC.

A single count supports this clone. The J gene is TRBJ2-4, the V gene TRBV4-1; D is unclear. Trimming removed 1 base from V and 7 bases from J, with 23 bases in between. Germline V gene data show CDR1 as MGHRA and CDR2 as YSYEKL. There are 18 residues in the CDR3. The DNA of the CDR3 is TGCGCCAGCAGCCAAGGCCTCTCTTCTGAAGGCACCAGGAACATTCAGTACTTC. It yields the protein CASSQGLSSEGTRNIQYF.

The chain has TRBV6-4 and TRBJ2-3; D possibly corresponds to TRBD1 (6 bases). CDR1 and CDR2 (germline): MRHNA, SNTAGT. V shed 3 bases and J shed 4 bases, with 14 bases lying between them. This CDR3 is built from 15 residues. CDR3 amino acids: CASSEGEAGADTQYF. The DNA of the CDR3 is TGTGCCAGCAGTGAAGGGGAAGCAGGGGCAGATACGCAGTATTTT.

This chain joins TRBV5-6 and TRBJ2-7; 7 bases agree with TRBD2. The CDR3 contains 14 residues. After removal of 0 bases from V and 3 bases from J, the junction contained 3 bases not matched to a gene. Germline lookup yields CDR1 SGHDT and CDR2 YYEEEE. CDR3 sequence: CASSLGGSLYEQYF. The DNA of the CDR3 is TGTGCCAGCAGCTTGGGCGGGAGTCTCTACGAGCAGTACTTC.

Here the CDR3 reads CASSQQGSDNSPLHF. CDR3 nucleotide sequence: TGCGCCAGCAGCCAACAGGGGTCGGATAATTCACCCCTCCACTTT. This chain links TRBV4-1 with TRBJ1-6; D possibly corresponds to TRBD1 (6 bases). CDR3 length equals 15 residues. Germline loops: CDR1 MGHRA, CDR2 YSYEKL. V was pared by 2 bases and J by 5 bases, with 10 bases between.

The chain links TRBV19 to TRBJ1-1, with 9 bases aligning to TRBD1. From germline, CDR1 is LNHDA and CDR2 SQIVND (reference sequence). The CDR3 runs 15 residues. The V and J ends lost 3 bases and 7 bases, in that order; junction bases with no gene match: 9. CDR3 nucleotide sequence: TGTGCCAGTAGTATGTTGCACAGGGGGCTTGATGAAGCTTTCTTT. Its translation: CASSMLHRGLDEAFF.

This clone was detected once. The rearrangement uses TRBV27 and TRBJ2-7, with TRBD1 identical over 9 bases. V lost 2 bases and J lost 5; bases outside the gene matches: 7. There are 15 residues in the CDR3. Germline assignment: CDR1 MNHEY and CDR2 SMNVEV (reference sequence). Here the CDR3 DNA reads TGTGCCAGCAGTTTACTCCCTGGGACAGGGCACGAGCAGTACTTC. Protein product: CASSLLPGTGHEQYF.

This clone was observed once. J is TRBJ2-7 and V is TRBV5-1, with 11 nucleotides matching TRBD1. V shed 1 base, J shed 2 bases, and the junction held 17 bases outside the gene matches. Per the germline V gene, CDR1 is SGHRS and CDR2 is YFSETQ. This CDR3 has 20 amino acids. Written as DNA, the CDR3 is TGCGCCAGCAGCTTGACTGGAGGGACAGGGGGGACCCGACGGACCTACGAGCAGTACTTC. Encoded protein: CASSLTGGTGGTRRTYEQYF.

The J gene is TRBJ1-1, the V gene TRBV10-3; no clear D. The CDR3 has 12 residues. From germline, CDR1 is ENHRY and CDR2 SYGVKD. Trimming stripped 2 bases from V and 13 bases from J, with 14 bases between. The CDR3 reads CAISEGVSGGFF. In DNA form, the CDR3 reads TGTGCCATCAGTGAGGGGGTCTCCGGAGGTTTCTTT.